This TCR beta chain was captured in a study of cytomegalovirus exposure and HLA in healthy donors. CDR1 SGHRS and CDR2 YFSETQ come from the germline V gene. The CDR3 loop spans 15 amino acids. Deletions cut 0 bases from V and 2 bases from J, with 12 bases between. It was with 60 Vbeta and 13 Jbeta primers that the PCR ran. Using immunoSEQ multiplex PCR, the repertoire was profiled, and TCRdb retains in-frame clones only, with some absent. Of 140,000 or so clones listed, around 75% are singletons. Sequenced input: PBMCs. This receptor was identified in a man aged 55 to 70 in good health and CMV-seronegative. The chain links TRBV5-1 to TRBJ2-7, with D tentatively TRBD2 (6 bases). Here the CDR3 reads CASSLGGDVPYEQYF. For the CDR3, the DNA is TGCGCCAGCAGCTTGGGGGGGGACGTCCCCTACGAGCAGTACTTC.